This T cell receptor beta chain was profiled in a study of T cells after yellow fever vaccination. TCRdb re-analysed the 5' RACE reads in MiXCR, keeping a single row per CDR3 protein. The sample carries about 300,000 distinct CDR3 sequences, 8.7% recorded once. A few counts support this clonotype. J gave up 5 bases and V 2 bases, and 9 bases lay outside the gene matches. The germline gives CDR1 SGDLS, CDR2 YYNGEE. CDR3 length: 15 residues. The receptor was isolated from a man younger than 35 who received the YFV17D yellow fever vaccine. Sample: CD4+ T cells sorted from PBMCs, taken 5 days after the yellow fever booster vaccination. This chain uses TRBV9 with TRBJ2-5, with 7 nucleotides matching TRBD1. The CDR3 DNA reads TGTGCCAGCAGCGTGACAGGGATAAGGGAGGAGACCCAGTACTTC. Its translation: CASSVTGIREETQYF.